These 11 T cell receptor beta chains were sequenced from one sample in a study of blood T cell repertoires in COVID-19. TCRdb keeps only in-frame clones here, not all; method: immunoSEQ multiplex PCR. Here the sample spans fewer than 80,000 clones, around 90% being singletons. Material for sequencing was peripheral blood. These TCRs come from a man in his fifties or sixties with acute or convalescent COVID-19.

The rearrangement uses TRBV5-8 and TRBJ2-1; TRBD1 agrees at 7 bases. Germline V gives CDR1 SGHTS, CDR2 YDEGEE. The V and J ends lost 2 bases and 1 base, in that order; junction bases with no gene match: 3. The CDR3 extends over 15 amino acids. The CDR3: CASSLQGPSYNEQFF. The CDR3 DNA reads as TGTGCCAGCAGCTTACAGGGGCCGTCCTACAATGAGCAGTTCTTC.

V and J are TRBV24-1 and TRBJ2-3; 8 nucleotides line up with TRBD2. Germline lookup yields CDR1 KGHDR and CDR2 SFDVKD. The V gene end was trimmed by 4 bases and the J gene end by 5 bases; junction bases not matched to a gene: 7. CDR3 length equals 15 residues. This chain's CDR3 is CATSDYSGEEDTQYF. The CDR3 nucleotides read TGTGCCACCAGTGACTATAGCGGGGAGGAAGATACGCAGTATTTT.

This chain links TRBV5-1 with TRBJ1-3; no clear D. Trimming stripped 5 bases from V and 0 bases from J, with 12 bases between. Germline CDR1 is SGHRS and CDR2 is YFSETQ. This CDR3 contains 15 residues. This chain's CDR3 is CASRDGDNSGNTIYF. The CDR3 DNA sequence: TGCGCCAGCAGGGATGGTGACAACTCTGGAAACACCATATATTTT.

This chain links TRBV10-2 with TRBJ2-1, with TRBD1 as a possible D gene (6 bases). CDR1 is WSHSY and CDR2 is SAAADI in the germline V gene. The V gene lost 6 bases and the J gene lost 4 bases, with 10 bases spanning the gap. This CDR3 has 13 residues. The CDR3 DNA reads TGCGCCAGCAGGAACAGGGAGTACAATGAGCAGTTCTTC. Residues: CASRNREYNEQFF.

The CDR3 protein is CATQALQVLSGNTIYF. CDR3 coding DNA: TGTGCCACTCAAGCCCTGCAGGTTCTCTCTGGAAACACCATATATTTT. The chain has TRBV28 and TRBJ1-3; D unclear. Per germline, CDR1 MDHEN and CDR2 SYDVKM. The V end was cut by 10 bases, the J end by 0 bases, with 19 bases between. CDR3 length equals 16 residues.

The chain carries TRBV5-8 and TRBJ2-5, with no clear D. The CDR3 is 16 amino acids. Germline V gene lookup returns CDR1 SGHTS and CDR2 YDEGEE. The V gene lost 0 bases and the J gene lost 2 bases, with 14 bases spanning the gap. This CDR3 reads CASSLGRLPTQETQYF. In DNA, the CDR3 is TGTGCCAGCAGCTTGGGGCGGTTACCTACACAAGAGACCCAGTACTTC.

The CDR3 protein is CAITGNGNQPQHF. CDR3 in DNA: TGTGCCATCACAGGGAACGGGAATCAGCCCCAGCATTTT. The chain uses TRBV28 and TRBJ1-5, with a tentative D call TRBD1 (6 bases). The CDR3 runs 13 residues. The germline V gene has CDR1 MDHEN and CDR2 SYDVKM. V was cut by 10 bases and J by 4 bases, with 14 bases left in between.

CDR3 region: CASSPRDRVYGYTF. DNA of the CDR3: TGTGCCAGCAGTCCTCGGGACAGGGTTTATGGCTACACCTTC. The chain carries TRBV6-5 and TRBJ1-2; 9 bases match TRBD1. This CDR3 contains 14 residues. The junction had 6 bases not matched to a gene; V was cut back by 5 bases and J by 5 bases. The germline CDR1 and CDR2 sequences are MNHEY and SVGAGI.

The J gene is TRBJ1-3, the V gene TRBV10-3, with TRBD1 as a possible D gene (5 bases). V lost 7 bases to trimming and J lost 3 bases, with 10 bases between them. This CDR3 region has 13 residues. Looked up from germline, CDR1 is ENHRY and CDR2 is SYGVKD. CDR3 protein: CAITGVSGNTIYF. The CDR3 region has the DNA TGTGCCATCACGGGGGTCAGTGGAAACACCATATATTTT.

The CDR3 here is CAWSPGTSLIEDTQYF. The CDR3, as DNA: TGTGCCTGGAGCCCAGGGACTTCGCTAATAGAAGATACGCAGTATTTT. The V and J genes are TRBV30 and TRBJ2-3, with a possible D match to TRBD2 (6 bases). Between the trimmed V and J ends, which lost 3 bases and 5 bases, there was a span of 21 bases. The CDR3 sequence is 16 residues long. The germline V gene has CDR1 GTSNPN and CDR2 SVGIG (reference sequence).

The chain employs TRBV21-1 and TRBJ1-6; the table's D call, TRBD1, was not checked against the DNA. TRBV21-1 is designated a pseudogene. The CDR3 has 17 residues. CDR3 loop: CASSKAALAPGESPLHF. The CDR3 region has the DNA TGTGCCAGCAGCAAAGCCGCCCTGGCCCCTGGTGAATCACCCCTCCACTTT.